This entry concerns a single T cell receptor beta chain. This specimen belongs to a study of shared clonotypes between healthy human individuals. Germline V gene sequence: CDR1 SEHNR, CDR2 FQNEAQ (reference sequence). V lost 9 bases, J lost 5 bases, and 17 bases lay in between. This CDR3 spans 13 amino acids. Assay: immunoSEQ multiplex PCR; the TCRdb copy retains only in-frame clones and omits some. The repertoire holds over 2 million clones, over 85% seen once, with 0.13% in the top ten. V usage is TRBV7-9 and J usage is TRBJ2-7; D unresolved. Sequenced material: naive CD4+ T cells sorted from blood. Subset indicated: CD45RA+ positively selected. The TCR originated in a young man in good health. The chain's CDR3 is CASARPPRDEQYF. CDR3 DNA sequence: TGTGCCAGTGCACGGCCCCCAAGAGACGAGCAGTACTTC.